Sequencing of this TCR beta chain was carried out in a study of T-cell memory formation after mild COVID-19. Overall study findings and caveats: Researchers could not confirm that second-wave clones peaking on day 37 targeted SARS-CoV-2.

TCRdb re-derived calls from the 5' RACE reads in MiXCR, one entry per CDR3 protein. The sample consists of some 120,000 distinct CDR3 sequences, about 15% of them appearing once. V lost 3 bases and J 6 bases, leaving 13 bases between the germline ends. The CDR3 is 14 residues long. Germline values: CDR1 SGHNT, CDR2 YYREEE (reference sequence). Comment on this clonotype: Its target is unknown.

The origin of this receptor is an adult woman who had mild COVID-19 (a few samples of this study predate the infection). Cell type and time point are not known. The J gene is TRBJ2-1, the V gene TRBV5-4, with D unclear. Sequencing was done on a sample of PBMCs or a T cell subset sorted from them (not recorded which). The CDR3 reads CASSSRAPANEQFF. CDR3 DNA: TGTGCCAGCAGCTCCCGGGCCCCAGCCAATGAGCAGTTCTTC.